The 21 T cell receptor beta chains below were found in one sample sequenced in a study of blood T cell repertoires in COVID-19. Produced via immunoSEQ multiplex PCR; TCRdb's table is partial and in-frame only. In the table there are around 130,000 clones, approximately 80% of which are singletons. The sequenced sample consisted of peripheral blood. All receptors come from a human donor in a cohort sampled during active COVID-19.

This chain connects TRBV6-5 to TRBJ1-3, with D unresolved. The germline V and J ends were trimmed by 6 bases and 0 bases, with 9 bases remaining between them. Germline V gives CDR1 MNHEY, CDR2 SVGAGI. The CDR3 spans 14 residues. CDR3 region: CASSPNGSGNTIYF. CDR3 DNA: TGTGCCAGCAGCCCGAACGGCTCTGGAAACACCATATATTTT.

This chain links TRBV18 with TRBJ2-3; 9 bases map to TRBD2. This CDR3 comprises 16 residues. Germline V gene sequence: CDR1 KGHSH, CDR2 LQKENI. Trimming cost V 3 bases and J 0 bases; bases outside gene matches: 4. The CDR3 DNA follows: TGTGCCAGCTCACCTCCTAGCGGGACTAGCACAGATACGCAGTATTTT. Translating gives CASSPPSGTSTDTQYF.

This chain connects TRBV10-3 to TRBJ2-3; 10 bases map to TRBD2. The V gene end was trimmed by 3 bases and the J gene end by 0 bases; junction bases not matched to a gene: 6. CDR1 ENHRY and CDR2 SYGVKD come from the germline V gene. The CDR3 has 17 amino acids. The CDR3 nucleotides read TGTGCCATCAGTGAATCTAGCGGGGGCACGAGCACAGATACGCAGTATTTT. Translated: CAISESSGGTSTDTQYF.

This chain links TRBV3-1 (or the pseudogene TRBV3-2) with TRBJ2-5; TRBD2 agrees at 7 bases. The junction had 7 bases not matched to a gene; V was cut back by 5 bases and J by 4 bases. Per the germline V gene, CDR1 is LGHDT and CDR2 is YNNKEL (reference sequence). This CDR3 is 14 amino acids long. The CDR3 loop is CASSYQRGGETQYF. The DNA for the CDR3 is TGTGCCAGCAGCTATCAGCGGGGAGGAGAGACCCAGTACTTC.

The genes are TRBV19 and TRBJ2-1, with 9 positions matching TRBD2. V shed 6 bases, J shed 4 bases, and the junction held 7 bases outside the gene matches. The CDR3 runs 15 residues. Germline V lookup: CDR1 LNHDA, CDR2 SQIVND (reference sequence). The chain's CDR3 is CASRLQAGGYNEQFF. The CDR3 region has the DNA TGTGCCAGTAGACTGCAAGCGGGGGGATACAATGAGCAGTTCTTC.

This chain connects TRBV7-9 to TRBJ1-3; TRBD1 might be the D (5 bases). Trimming took 3 bases from V and 4 from J, leaving 10 bases between them. Germline values: CDR1 SEHNR, CDR2 FQNEAQ (reference sequence). The CDR3 has 14 residues. The CDR3 spells CASSFGTSGNTIYF. In nucleotides, the CDR3 is TGTGCCAGCAGCTTCGGGACTTCCGGAAACACCATATATTTT.

This clone was detected a few times. V usage is TRBV19 and J usage is TRBJ1-2; 9 bases are a match to TRBD1. There are 15 residues in the CDR3. Germline V gene data show CDR1 as LNHDA and CDR2 as SQIVND (reference sequence). Trimming took 3 bases from V and 6 from J; bases not matched to a gene: 8. The CDR3 DNA sequence: TGTGCCAGTAGTATTTTATACGGGACAGGGAATGGCTACACCTTC. Residues: CASSILYGTGNGYTF.

This clone was found a few times. The chain carries TRBV2 and TRBJ1-2, with 9 bases that match TRBD1. Looked up from germline, CDR1 is SNHLY and CDR2 is FYNNEI. The CDR3 has 13 amino acids. The junction had 7 bases not matched to a gene; V was cut back by 6 bases and J by 8 bases. This chain's CDR3 is CASSREGQGGYTF. The CDR3 nucleotides are TGTGCCAGCAGCCGCGAGGGACAGGGAGGCTACACCTTC.

The gene calls are TRBV12-5 and TRBJ1-1; 7 bases agree with TRBD1. CDR3 length equals 14 residues. Germline V gene data show CDR1 as LGHNT and CDR2 as FRNRAP. V trimming: 5 bases; J trimming: 0 bases; junction bases outside the gene matches: 3. The CDR3 loop reads CASGSTGVNTEAFF. The CDR3 nucleotides read TGTGCTAGTGGTAGTACAGGGGTGAACACTGAAGCTTTCTTT.

V and J are TRBV6-6 and TRBJ2-7; D is possibly TRBD1 (5 bases). The CDR3 sequence is 15 residues long. CDR1 is MNHNY and CDR2 is SVGAGI in the germline V gene (reference sequence). V was clipped by 2 bases and J by 2 bases, with 13 bases between them. CDR3 coding DNA: TGTGCCAGCAGTTACGGACATTCCCTCACCTACGAGCAGTACTTC. Translation: CASSYGHSLTYEQYF.

The chain uses TRBV6-6 and TRBJ2-7; D perhaps matches TRBD2 (6 bases). The ends were cut back, 4 bases at V and 9 bases at J, with 10 bases in the middle. This CDR3 spans 11 amino acids. The V gene's germline CDR1 is MNHNY and CDR2 SVGAGI (reference sequence). The CDR3 DNA reads TGTGCCAGCAGTTGGGGGGAACCGCAGTACTTC. It is translated as CASSWGEPQYF.

To note about this clone: Distinct nucleotide sequences in the sample also encode this CDR3. The J gene is TRBJ1-2, the V gene TRBV10-3, with 11 bases identical to TRBD1. Losses at the gene ends were 6 bases for V and 6 bases for J; bases not matched to a gene: 15. Germline CDR1 ENHRY, CDR2 SYGVKD. The CDR3 consists of 17 residues. CDR3 sequence reads: CAISEVQVRTGGNGYTF. For the CDR3, the DNA is TGTGCCATCAGCGAAGTTCAAGTTCGGACAGGGGGCAATGGCTACACCTTC.

The rearrangement links TRBV6-6 to TRBJ2-7, with D possibly TRBD1 on 6 matching bases. Germline-derived CDR1 and CDR2 are MNHNY and SVGAGI (reference sequence). The CDR3 length is 13 residues. V lost 2 bases and J lost 4, with 9 bases in between. The CDR3 loop reads CASSYQGLYEQYF. The CDR3 DNA sequence: TGTGCCAGCAGTTACCAGGGGTTATACGAGCAGTACTTC.

This clone was picked up one time. The chain carries TRBV2 and TRBJ2-1; 11 bases are shared with TRBD2. Germline trimming cut 2 bases from V and 8 bases from J; bases unmatched to any gene: 5. The CDR3 spans 15 residues. Germline CDR1 is SNHLY and CDR2 is FYNNEI. The CDR3: CASSELVAGGYEQFF. CDR3 nucleotide sequence: TGTGCCAGCAGTGAACTGGTAGCGGGGGGGTATGAGCAGTTCTTC. The full variable domain, its missing parts supplied by reference TRBV2 and TRBJ2-1, is EPEVTQTPSHQVTQMGQEVILRCVPISNHLYFYWYRQILGQKVEFLVSFYNNEISEKSEIFDDQFSVERPDGSNFTLKIRSTKLEDSAMYFCASSELVAGGYEQFFGPGTRLTVL.

The CDR3 spells CSSFPGGGIRSTEAFF. The CDR3 coding sequence is TGTTCCAGCTTTCCAGGGGGAGGCATCAGGAGCACTGAAGCTTTCTTT. The chain recombines TRBV21-1 with TRBJ1-1; the D call in the table, TRBD1, was not verified against the DNA. TRBV21-1 is noted as a pseudogene. The CDR3 covers 16 residues.

The chain carries TRBV5-4 and TRBJ2-2, with D uncertain. The CDR3 length is 16 residues. Trimming shortened V by 0 bases and J by 3 bases, and 12 bases separated the two germline ends. Germline V gene lookup returns CDR1 SGHNT and CDR2 YYREEE (reference sequence). CDR3 DNA sequence: TGTGCCAGCAGCTTGGTACTAAGACGGGACACCGGGGAGCTGTTTTTT. Its protein is CASSLVLRRDTGELFF.

This clone was observed once. The chain links TRBV5-4 to TRBJ1-2, with D unresolved. The CDR3 spans 15 residues. The ends were cut back, 4 bases at V and 8 bases at J, with 21 bases in the middle. Per germline, CDR1 SGHNT and CDR2 YYREEE (reference sequence). In DNA, the CDR3 is TGTGCCAGCAGCCTCCGGGAGTCAAAGCGTGGGGGCTACACCTTC. It codes for CASSLRESKRGGYTF.

As concerns this clone: Other DNA sequences of this sample code for an identical CDR3. V and J are TRBV2 and TRBJ1-1; maybe TRBD1 (6 bases). The CDR3 is made up of 14 amino acids. Trimming cost V 0 bases and J 5 bases, with 10 bases left between them. Germline V CDR1 and CDR2: SNHLY, FYNNEI. The CDR3 region is CASSEAGTGTEAFF. As DNA, the CDR3 is TGTGCCAGCAGTGAAGCGGGAACAGGGACTGAAGCTTTCTTT.

The chain carries TRBV5-6 and TRBJ2-1, with D tentatively TRBD1 (8 bases). The V and J ends lost 2 bases and 7 bases respectively, with 16 bases between them. CDR3 length: 15 amino acids. Germline CDR1 SGHDT, CDR2 YYEEEE. The CDR3 DNA follows: TGTGCCAGCAGCTTTTTCACAGGGGGGGAAAATGAGCAGTTCTTC. Protein product: CASSFFTGGENEQFF.

The chain joins TRBV5-4 to TRBJ2-5, with a weak D call TRBD2 (5 bases). The CDR3 is 18 residues long. The V gene lost 1 base and the J gene lost 2 bases, with 21 bases spanning the gap. From germline, CDR1 is SGHNT and CDR2 YYREEE (reference sequence). CDR3 residues: CASSLSYVRAGGQETQYF. Written as DNA, the CDR3 is TGTGCCAGCAGCTTGTCCTACGTCCGGGCGGGCGGGCAAGAGACCCAGTACTTC. Complete variable domain (other parts from reference TRBV5-4 and TRBJ2-5): ETGVTQSPTHLIKTRGQQVTLRCSSQSGHNTVSWYQQALGQGPQFIFQYYREEENGRGNFPPRFSGLQFPNYSSELNVNALELDDSALYLCASSLSYVRAGGQETQYFGPGTRLLVL.

This chain joins TRBV10-3 and TRBJ2-5, with 7 bases aligning to TRBD1. Germline assignment: CDR1 ENHRY and CDR2 SYGVKD. The CDR3 extends over 14 amino acids. The junction had 4 bases not matched to a gene; V was cut back by 3 bases and J by 3 bases. Here the CDR3 DNA reads TGTGCCATCAGTGACATAGACAGGGAAGAGACCCAGTACTTC. This codes for CAISDIDREETQYF.